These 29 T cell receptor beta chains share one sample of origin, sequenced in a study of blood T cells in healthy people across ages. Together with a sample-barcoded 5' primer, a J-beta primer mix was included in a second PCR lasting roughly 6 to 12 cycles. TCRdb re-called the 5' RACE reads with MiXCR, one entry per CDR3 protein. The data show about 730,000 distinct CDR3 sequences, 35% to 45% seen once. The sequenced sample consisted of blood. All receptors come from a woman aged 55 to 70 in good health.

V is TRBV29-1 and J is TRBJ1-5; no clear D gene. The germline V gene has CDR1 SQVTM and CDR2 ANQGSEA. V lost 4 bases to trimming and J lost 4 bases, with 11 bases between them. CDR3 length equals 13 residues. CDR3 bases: TGCAGCGTTGTAAAGGGATTGAATCAGCCCCAGCATTTT. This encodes CSVVKGLNQPQHF.

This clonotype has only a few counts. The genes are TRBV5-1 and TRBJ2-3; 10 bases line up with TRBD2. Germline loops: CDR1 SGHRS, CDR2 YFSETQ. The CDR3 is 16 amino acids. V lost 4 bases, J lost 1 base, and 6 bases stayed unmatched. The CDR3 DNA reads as TGCGCCAGCAGCACAACAGGACTAGCGGGCACAGATACGCAGTATTTT. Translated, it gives CASSTTGLAGTDTQYF.

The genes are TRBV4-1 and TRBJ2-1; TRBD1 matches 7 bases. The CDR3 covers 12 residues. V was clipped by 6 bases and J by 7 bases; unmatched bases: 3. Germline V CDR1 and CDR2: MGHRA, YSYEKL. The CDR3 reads CASRHRGNEQFF. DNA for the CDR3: TGCGCCAGCAGGCACAGGGGTAATGAGCAGTTCTTC.

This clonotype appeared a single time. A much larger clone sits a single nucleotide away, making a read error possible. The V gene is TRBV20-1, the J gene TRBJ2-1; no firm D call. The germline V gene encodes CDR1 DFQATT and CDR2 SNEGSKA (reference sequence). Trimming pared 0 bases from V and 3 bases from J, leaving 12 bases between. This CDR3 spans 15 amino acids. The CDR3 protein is CSARETDTNYNEQFF. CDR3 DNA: TGCAGTGCTAGAGAAACGGATACAAACTACAATGAGCAGTTCTTC.

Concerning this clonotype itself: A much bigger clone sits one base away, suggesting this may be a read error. The chain's CDR3 is CASMGYGYTF. The DNA of the CDR3 is TGTGCCAGCATGGGCTATGGCTACACCTTC. The genes are TRBV28 and TRBJ1-2, with no clear D. The V gene's germline CDR1 is MDHEN and CDR2 SYDVKM. The CDR3 has 10 residues. V was shortened by 7 bases and J by 4 bases, with 4 bases between the two germline ends.

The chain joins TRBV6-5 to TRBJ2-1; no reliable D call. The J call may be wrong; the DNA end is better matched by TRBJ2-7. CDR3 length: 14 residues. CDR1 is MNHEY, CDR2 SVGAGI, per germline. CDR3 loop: CASSYTGPYNEQYF. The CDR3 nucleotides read TGTGCCAGCAGTTACACGGGCCCTTACAATGAGCAGTACTTC.

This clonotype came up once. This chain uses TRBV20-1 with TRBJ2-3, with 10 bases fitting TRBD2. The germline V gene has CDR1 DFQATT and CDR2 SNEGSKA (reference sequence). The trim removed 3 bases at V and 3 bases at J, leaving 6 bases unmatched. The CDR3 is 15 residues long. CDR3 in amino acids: CSASKRGGRTDTQYF. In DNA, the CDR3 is TGCAGTGCTAGCAAGCGGGGGGGCCGGACAGATACGCAGTATTTT.

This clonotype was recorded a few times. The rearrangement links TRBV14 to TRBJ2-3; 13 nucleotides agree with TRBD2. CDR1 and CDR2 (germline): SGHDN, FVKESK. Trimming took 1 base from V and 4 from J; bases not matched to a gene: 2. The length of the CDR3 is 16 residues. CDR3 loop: CASSQGLAGGSDTQYF. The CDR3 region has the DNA TGTGCCAGCAGCCAAGGACTAGCGGGAGGATCAGATACGCAGTATTTT.

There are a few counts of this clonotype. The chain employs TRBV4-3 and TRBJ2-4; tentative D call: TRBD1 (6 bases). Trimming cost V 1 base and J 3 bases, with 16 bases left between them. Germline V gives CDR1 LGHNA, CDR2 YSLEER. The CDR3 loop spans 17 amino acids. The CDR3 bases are TGCGCCAGCAGCCAAGCGCCAGCAGGGGTTGGCAAAAACATTCAGTACTTC. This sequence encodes CASSQAPAGVGKNIQYF.

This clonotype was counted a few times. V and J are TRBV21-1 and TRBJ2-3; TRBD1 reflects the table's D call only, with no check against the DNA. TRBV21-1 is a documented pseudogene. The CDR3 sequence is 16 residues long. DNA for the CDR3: TGTGCCAGCAGCGCCCCAGGGGGGTGTAACACAGATACGCAGTATTTT. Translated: CASSAPGGCNTDTQYF.

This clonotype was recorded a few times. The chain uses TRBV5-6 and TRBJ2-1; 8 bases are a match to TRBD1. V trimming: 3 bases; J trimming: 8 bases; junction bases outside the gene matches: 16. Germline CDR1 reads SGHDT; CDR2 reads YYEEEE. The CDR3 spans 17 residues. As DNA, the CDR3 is TGTGCCAGCAGCTCACGGATAGGACAGGGTGGGATGGATGAGCAGTTCTTC. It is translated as CASSSRIGQGGMDEQFF.

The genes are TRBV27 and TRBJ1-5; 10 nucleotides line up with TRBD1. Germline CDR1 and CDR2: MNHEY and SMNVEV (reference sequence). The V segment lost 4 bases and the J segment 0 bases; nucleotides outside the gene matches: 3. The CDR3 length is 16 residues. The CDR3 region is CASSWDRGISNQPQHF. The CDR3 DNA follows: TGTGCCAGCAGTTGGGACAGGGGAATTAGCAATCAGCCCCAGCATTTT.

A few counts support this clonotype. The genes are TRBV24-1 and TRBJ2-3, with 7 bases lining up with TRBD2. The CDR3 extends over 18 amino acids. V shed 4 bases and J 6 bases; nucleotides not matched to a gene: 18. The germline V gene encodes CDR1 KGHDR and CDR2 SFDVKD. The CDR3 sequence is CATSESGRRRAGTDTQYF. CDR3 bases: TGTGCCACCAGTGAAAGCGGTCGACGGAGAGCGGGAACGGATACGCAGTATTTT.

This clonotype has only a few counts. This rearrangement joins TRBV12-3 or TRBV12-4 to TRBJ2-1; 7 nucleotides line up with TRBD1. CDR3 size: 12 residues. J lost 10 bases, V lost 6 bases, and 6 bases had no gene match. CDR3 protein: CASSLDRVEQFF. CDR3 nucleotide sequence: TGTGCCAGCAGCCTCGACAGGGTCGAGCAGTTCTTC.

CDR3 region: CSARLGAGQETQYF. The CDR3 DNA is TGCAGTGCTAGATTAGGGGCCGGCCAAGAGACCCAGTACTTC. The V call is TRBV20-1, the J call TRBJ2-5; weak D call: TRBD1 (5 bases). Trimming removed 2 bases from V and 1 base from J, with 11 bases in between. The CDR3 sequence is 14 residues long. Germline-derived CDR1 and CDR2 are DFQATT and SNEGSKA (reference sequence).

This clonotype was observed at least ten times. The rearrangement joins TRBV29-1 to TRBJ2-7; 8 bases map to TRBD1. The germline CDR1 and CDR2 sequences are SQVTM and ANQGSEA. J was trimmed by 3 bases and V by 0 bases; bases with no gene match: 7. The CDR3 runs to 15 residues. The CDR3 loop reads CSVEDLIGQGYEQYF. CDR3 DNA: TGCAGCGTTGAAGATCTGATAGGACAGGGCTACGAGCAGTACTTC.

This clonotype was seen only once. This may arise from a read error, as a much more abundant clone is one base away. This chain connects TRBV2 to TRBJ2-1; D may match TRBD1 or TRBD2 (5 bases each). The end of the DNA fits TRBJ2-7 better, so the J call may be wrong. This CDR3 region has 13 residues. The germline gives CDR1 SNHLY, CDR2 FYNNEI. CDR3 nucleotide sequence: TGTGCCAGCTTGAGGGACCACTACAATGAGCAGTACTTC. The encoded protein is CASLRDHYNEQYF.

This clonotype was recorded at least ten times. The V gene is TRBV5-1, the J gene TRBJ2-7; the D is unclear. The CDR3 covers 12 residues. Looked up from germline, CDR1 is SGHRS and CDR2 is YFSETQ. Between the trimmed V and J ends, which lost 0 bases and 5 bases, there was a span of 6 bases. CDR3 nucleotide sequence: TGCGCCAGCAGCTTGGTCAGCCACGAGCAGTACTTC. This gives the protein CASSLVSHEQYF.

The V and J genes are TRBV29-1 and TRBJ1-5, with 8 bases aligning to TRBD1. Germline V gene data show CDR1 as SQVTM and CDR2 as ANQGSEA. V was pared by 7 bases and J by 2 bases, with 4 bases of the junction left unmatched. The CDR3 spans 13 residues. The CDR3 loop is CSGETGGNQPQHF. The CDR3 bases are TGCAGCGGGGAGACAGGGGGCAATCAGCCCCAGCATTTT.

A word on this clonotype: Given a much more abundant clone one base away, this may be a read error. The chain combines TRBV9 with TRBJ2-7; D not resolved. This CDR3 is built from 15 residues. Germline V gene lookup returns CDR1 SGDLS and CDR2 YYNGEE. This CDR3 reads CASSVDGLSSDEQYF. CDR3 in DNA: TGTGCCAGCAGCGTAGACGGGCTTAGCTCCGACGAGCAGTACTTC.

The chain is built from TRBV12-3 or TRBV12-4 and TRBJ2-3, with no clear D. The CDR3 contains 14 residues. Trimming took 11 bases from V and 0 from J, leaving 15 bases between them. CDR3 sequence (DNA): TGTGCCGGCCAAACTGGCGTGAGCACAGATACGCAGTATTTT. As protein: CAGQTGVSTDTQYF.

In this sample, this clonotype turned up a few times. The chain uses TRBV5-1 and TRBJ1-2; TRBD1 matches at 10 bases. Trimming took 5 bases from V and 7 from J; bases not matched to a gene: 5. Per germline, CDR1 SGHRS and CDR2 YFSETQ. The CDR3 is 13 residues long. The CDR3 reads CASRSGTGAGYTF. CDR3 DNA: TGCGCCAGCAGATCCGGGACAGGGGCTGGCTACACCTTC.

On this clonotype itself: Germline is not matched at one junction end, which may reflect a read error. The DNA of the CDR3 is TGTGCCTGCAGACGATCTCAGGGGGATGTTATTCAGCCCCAGCATTTT. As protein: CACRRSQGDVIQPQHF. The chain recombines TRBV28 with TRBJ1-5; 7 nucleotides line up with TRBD1. Germline V gene lookup returns CDR1 MDHEN and CDR2 SYDVKM. There are 16 residues in the CDR3.

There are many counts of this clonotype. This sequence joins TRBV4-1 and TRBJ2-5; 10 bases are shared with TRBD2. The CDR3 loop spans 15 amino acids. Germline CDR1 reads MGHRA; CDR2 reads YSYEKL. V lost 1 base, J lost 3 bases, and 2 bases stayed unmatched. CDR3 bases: TGCGCCAGCAGCCAAGCCAGCGGGGGGGAAGAGACCCAGTACTTC. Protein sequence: CASSQASGGEETQYF.

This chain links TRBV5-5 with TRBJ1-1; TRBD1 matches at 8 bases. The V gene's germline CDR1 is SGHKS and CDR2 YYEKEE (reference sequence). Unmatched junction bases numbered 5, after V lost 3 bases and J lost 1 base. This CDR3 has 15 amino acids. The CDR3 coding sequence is TGTGCCAGCAGCTCGGCACAGGGGGGGAACACTGAAGCTTTCTTT. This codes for CASSSAQGGNTEAFF.

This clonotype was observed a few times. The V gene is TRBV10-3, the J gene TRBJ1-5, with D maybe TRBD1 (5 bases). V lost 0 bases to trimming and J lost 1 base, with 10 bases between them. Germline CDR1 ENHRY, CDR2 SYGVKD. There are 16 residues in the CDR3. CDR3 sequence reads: CAISESGGRSNQPQHF. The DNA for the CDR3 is TGTGCCATCAGTGAGTCTGGGGGGAGGAGCAATCAGCCCCAGCATTTT.

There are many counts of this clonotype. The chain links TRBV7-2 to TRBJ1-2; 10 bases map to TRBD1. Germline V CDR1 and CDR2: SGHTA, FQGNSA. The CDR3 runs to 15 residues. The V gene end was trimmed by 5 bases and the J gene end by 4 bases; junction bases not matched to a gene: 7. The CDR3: CASSPGTGEGYGYTF. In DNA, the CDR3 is TGTGCCAGCAGCCCCGGGACAGGGGAGGGCTATGGCTACACCTTC.

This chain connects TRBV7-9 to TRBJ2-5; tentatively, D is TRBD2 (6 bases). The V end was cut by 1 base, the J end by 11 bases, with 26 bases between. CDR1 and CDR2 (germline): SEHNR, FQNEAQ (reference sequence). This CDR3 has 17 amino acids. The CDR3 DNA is TGTGCCAGCAGCTTAGGAAAGCGGGTACGTGACCTCAATGAGCAGTACTTC. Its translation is CASSLGKRVRDLNEQYF.

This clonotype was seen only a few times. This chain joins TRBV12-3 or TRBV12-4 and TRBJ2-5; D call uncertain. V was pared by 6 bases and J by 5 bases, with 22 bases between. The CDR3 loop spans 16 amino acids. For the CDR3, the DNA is TGTGCCAGCAGACTCATTATGGGTACGGTACGGGAGACCCAGTACTTC. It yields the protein CASRLIMGTVRETQYF.